These 21 T cell receptor beta chains were all obtained from the same sample, sequenced in a study of cytomegalovirus exposure and HLA in healthy donors. PCR primers comprised 60 Vbeta and 13 Jbeta primers. TCRdb keeps only in-frame clones here, not all; method: immunoSEQ multiplex PCR. This sample lists some 50,000 clones; its ten largest clones have roughly 1%. The sample consisted of PBMCs. These receptors all come from a woman in her thirties or forties in good health and CMV-seronegative.

The chain combines TRBV5-4 with TRBJ1-1; no reliable D call. The CDR3 has 12 residues. The ends were cut back, 2 bases at V and 1 base at J, with 3 bases in the middle. Germline assignment: CDR1 SGHNT and CDR2 YYREEE (reference sequence). The CDR3 loop reads CASSFSNTEAFF. The CDR3 bases are TGTGCCAGCAGCTTCTCGAACACTGAAGCTTTCTTT.

The rearrangement uses TRBV18 and TRBJ1-1, with D possibly TRBD1 on 6 matching bases. The germline V gene has CDR1 KGHSH and CDR2 LQKENI. V was pared by 6 bases and J by 3 bases, with 11 bases between. The CDR3 is 13 amino acids. This chain's CDR3 is CASSQGRDTEAFF. DNA for the CDR3: TGTGCCAGCTCCCAGGGGAGGGACACTGAAGCTTTCTTT.

The chain joins TRBV30 to TRBJ1-2; D remains unclear. CDR1 GTSNPN and CDR2 SVGIG come from the germline V gene (reference sequence). This CDR3 is built from 13 residues. V shed 0 bases and J shed 6 bases, with 11 bases lying between them. This CDR3 is CAWSVTPSDGYTF. CDR3 bases: TGTGCCTGGAGTGTAACCCCCTCGGATGGCTACACCTTC.

CDR3 sequence: CASSLDRTIPYEQYF. The CDR3 bases are TGTGCCAGCAGCTTGGACAGGACGATTCCCTACGAGCAGTACTTC. V gene TRBV5-4 combines with J gene TRBJ2-7; D possibly corresponds to TRBD1 (5 bases). The CDR3 spans 15 residues. With 0 bases removed from V and 2 bases from J, the gap between germline ends came to 12 bases. Germline V gives CDR1 SGHNT, CDR2 YYREEE (reference sequence).

This rearrangement joins TRBV6-6 to TRBJ2-5; 7 bases fit TRBD2. Germline V CDR1 and CDR2: MNHNY, SVGAGI (reference sequence). Germline trimming cut 2 bases from V and 4 bases from J; bases unmatched to any gene: 7. The CDR3 is 15 residues long. The CDR3 loop reads CASSYVGGPGETQYF. DNA of the CDR3: TGTGCCAGCAGTTACGTGGGAGGGCCGGGAGAGACCCAGTACTTC.

V usage is TRBV29-1 and J usage is TRBJ1-3; TRBD1 matches 7 bases. CDR1 is SQVTM and CDR2 is ANQGSEA in the germline V gene. The CDR3 covers 16 residues. The V and J ends lost 6 bases and 0 bases, in that order; junction bases with no gene match: 11. The CDR3 nucleotides are TGCAGCGTCGGGATTCCGGGACAGATCTCTGGAAACACCATATATTTT. It yields the protein CSVGIPGQISGNTIYF.

CDR3 sequence: CASSQAKGAFLSEQYF. CDR3 nucleotide sequence: TGTGCCAGCAGCCAAGCGAAGGGGGCCTTCCTCTCCGAGCAGTACTTC. This chain joins TRBV4-2 and TRBJ2-7; 7 positions agree with TRBD1. Germline CDR1 is LGHNA and CDR2 is YNFKEQ. Germline trimming cut 1 base from V and 6 bases from J; bases unmatched to any gene: 12. CDR3 length: 16 amino acids.

This chain connects TRBV18 to TRBJ2-7, with TRBD2 matching 8 bases. From germline, CDR1 is KGHSH and CDR2 LQKENI. This CDR3 region has 14 residues. After removal of 4 bases from V and 3 bases from J, the junction contained 5 bases not matched to a gene. The CDR3 sequence is CASSLSGKGYEQYF. The DNA for the CDR3 is TGTGCCAGCTCACTTAGCGGGAAGGGCTACGAGCAGTACTTC.

This chain joins TRBV30 and TRBJ2-1, with TRBD2 matching over 7 bases. Germline-derived CDR1 and CDR2 are GTSNPN and SVGIG (reference sequence). The J segment lost 6 bases and the V segment lost 5 bases, leaving 7 bases of the junction unmatched. The length of the CDR3 is 13 residues. Here the CDR3 DNA reads TGTGCCTGGGCCAAGGGACTACCCAATGAGCAGTTCTTC. This translates into CAWAKGLPNEQFF. Variable domain in full (rest from reference TRBV30 and TRBJ2-1): SQTIHQWPATLVQPVGSPLSLECTVEGTSNPNLYWYRQAAGRGLQLLFYSVGIGQISSEVPQNLSASRPQDRQFILSSKKLLLSDSGFYLCAWAKGLPNEQFFGPGTRLTVL.

The CDR3, as DNA: TGCGCCAGCAGGCGTACAGGGGAAGGCGAGCAGTACTTC. Protein product: CASRRTGEGEQYF. The chain joins TRBV4-1 to TRBJ2-7; 7 positions agree with TRBD1. Looked up from germline, CDR1 is MGHRA and CDR2 is YSYEKL. This CDR3 contains 13 residues. Trimming at V came to 6 bases and at J to 6 bases, leaving 8 bases not matched to a gene.

V usage is TRBV7-6 and J usage is TRBJ2-7, with TRBD1 identical over 8 bases. The V segment lost 6 bases and the J segment 6 bases; nucleotides outside the gene matches: 10. The CDR3 is 14 residues long. CDR1 is SGHVS, CDR2 FNYEAQ, per germline. DNA of the CDR3: TGTGCCAGCAGTTACGGACAGGGTACATCCGAGCAGTACTTC. Amino acids: CASSYGQGTSEQYF.

The V call is TRBV7-9, the J call TRBJ2-5, with D possibly matching TRBD2 (5 bases). Germline values: CDR1 SEHNR, CDR2 FQNEAQ (reference sequence). The CDR3 totals 13 residues. V was shortened by 5 bases and J by 0 bases, with 7 bases between the two germline ends. For the CDR3, the DNA is TGTGCCAGCAGCCCGGAGGACCAAGAGACCCAGTACTTC. Amino acids: CASSPEDQETQYF. Together with reference TRBV7-9 and TRBJ2-5, the CDR3 gives the full variable domain: DTGVSQNPRHKITKRGQNVTFRCDPISEHNRLYWYRQTLGQGPEFLTYFQNEAQLEKSRLLSDRFSAERPKGSFSTLEIQRTEQGDSAMYLCASSPEDQETQYFGPGTRLLVL.

The rearrangement links TRBV28 to TRBJ2-1, with a possible D match to TRBD2 (6 bases). This CDR3 region has 13 residues. V lost 6 bases, J lost 9 bases, and 15 bases lay in between. CDR1 and CDR2 (germline): MDHEN, SYDVKM. Here the CDR3 DNA reads TGTGCCAGCAGACCCCCAGGGACTCGTGAGCAGTTCTTC. Residues: CASRPPGTREQFF.

This chain links TRBV29-1 with TRBJ1-2; D unclear. The CDR3 has 13 amino acids. Germline V lookup: CDR1 SQVTM, CDR2 ANQGSEA. Deletions cut 4 bases from V and 1 base from J, with 10 bases between. In DNA form, the CDR3 reads TGCAGCGTTGTTCGGGGAGATAACTATGGCTACACCTTC. It encodes CSVVRGDNYGYTF.

The V and J genes are TRBV29-1 and TRBJ1-2, with D unclear. V was pared by 4 bases and J by 4 bases, with 13 bases between. The CDR3 is 13 residues long. Germline values: CDR1 SQVTM, CDR2 ANQGSEA. The CDR3 region is CSVGASEAYGYTF. CDR3 DNA sequence: TGCAGCGTTGGAGCTTCCGAGGCCTATGGCTACACCTTC. The full variable domain, rest sourced from reference TRBV29-1 and TRBJ1-2, is SAVISQKPSRDICQRGTSLTIQCQVDSQVTMMFWYRQQPGQSLTLIATANQGSEATYESGFVIDKFPISRPNLTFSTLTVSNMSPEDSSIYLCSVGASEAYGYTFGSGTRLTVV.

The rearrangement joins TRBV28 to TRBJ2-7; D ambiguous. The germline CDR1 and CDR2 sequences are MDHEN and SYDVKM. The ends were cut back, 1 base at V and 2 bases at J, with 9 bases in the middle. The CDR3 totals 14 residues. The CDR3 loop reads CASSLSRMTYEQYF. In DNA form, the CDR3 reads TGTGCCAGCAGTTTATCGCGCATGACCTACGAGCAGTACTTC.

The J gene is TRBJ2-7, the V gene TRBV25-1, with TRBD1 matching 7 bases. The germline gives CDR1 MGHDK, CDR2 SYGVNS. The CDR3 consists of 15 residues. Trimming cost V 1 base and J 5 bases; bases outside gene matches: 8. This CDR3 reads CASSELFRGNHEQYF. The CDR3 nucleotides read TGTGCCAGCAGTGAATTATTCAGGGGGAACCACGAGCAGTACTTC.

The chain carries TRBV9 and TRBJ1-1; 7 bases fit TRBD1. Germline V gene lookup returns CDR1 SGDLS and CDR2 YYNGEE. Unmatched junction bases numbered 12, after V lost 4 bases and J lost 6 bases. The CDR3 consists of 15 residues. As DNA, the CDR3 is TGTGCCAGCAGCTTCCTCCCGACAGGGAGGTCTGAAGCTTTCTTT. Residues: CASSFLPTGRSEAFF.

The rearrangement uses TRBV6-5 and TRBJ1-2; TRBD1 matches at 8 bases. Trimming at V came to 4 bases and at J to 8 bases, leaving 12 bases not matched to a gene. Germline V gene lookup returns CDR1 MNHEY and CDR2 SVGAGI. This CDR3 is 15 amino acids long. The CDR3 protein is CASSSPGTGQGGYTF. The CDR3 DNA sequence: TGTGCCAGCAGTTCCCCTGGGACAGGTCAAGGGGGCTACACCTTC.

The genes are TRBV4-2 and TRBJ2-1; TRBD2 is a possible D gene (6 bases). The germline V and J ends were trimmed by 3 bases and 7 bases, with 13 bases remaining between them. CDR3 size: 14 residues. The germline gives CDR1 LGHNA, CDR2 YNFKEQ. The CDR3 spells CASSHLEGRNEQFF. CDR3 DNA: TGTGCCAGCAGCCACTTGGAGGGCCGGAATGAGCAGTTCTTC.

CDR3 residues: CASSLGQGEAGREQFF. The CDR3 DNA is TGTGCCAGCAGCTTAGGACAGGGGGAGGCGGGACGGGAGCAGTTCTTC. The V and J genes are TRBV7-6 and TRBJ2-1; TRBD1 matches 9 bases. The CDR3 loop spans 16 amino acids. The germline V gene has CDR1 SGHVS and CDR2 FNYEAQ. The V gene end was trimmed by 1 base and the J gene end by 10 bases; junction bases not matched to a gene: 11. Full variable domain (rest looked up from reference TRBV7-6 and TRBJ2-1): GAGVSQSPRYKVTKRGQDVALRCDPISGHVSLYWYRQALGQGPEFLTYFNYEAQQDKSGLPNDRFSAERPEGSISTLTIQRTEQRDSAMYRCASSLGQGEAGREQFFGPGTRLTVL.